The 9 T cell receptor beta chains below all came from one sample that was sequenced in a study of beta chain features in type 1 diabetes. All of the isolated RNA was reverse transcribed, so expressed TCRB transcripts were sequenced. TCRdb's copy holds only in-frame clones and misses some; the assay was immunoSEQ multiplex PCR. The sample lists about 330,000 clones; more than 9.5% were seen once. The specimen was naive CD4+ T cells from blood. All receptors derive from a woman in her thirties in good health.

The chain is built from TRBV5-5 and TRBJ2-6, with D perhaps TRBD1 (5 bases). V was cut by 0 bases and J by 0 bases, with 7 bases left in between. The CDR3 is made up of 16 amino acids. Germline V gene data show CDR1 as SGHKS and CDR2 as YYEKEE (reference sequence). The CDR3 sequence is CASSLVGASGANVLTF. The DNA of the CDR3 is TGTGCCAGCAGCTTGGTAGGGGCCTCTGGGGCCAACGTCCTGACTTTC.

The chain joins TRBV7-3 to TRBJ1-1; 8 bases are a match to TRBD1. With V trimmed by 5 bases and J by 0 bases, 11 bases remained unmatched. The CDR3 loop spans 17 amino acids. Germline V lookup: CDR1 SGHTA, CDR2 FQGTGA. This CDR3 is CASSPGGTGLMNTEAFF. Here the CDR3 DNA reads TGTGCCAGCAGCCCCGGGGGGACAGGCTTAATGAACACTGAAGCTTTCTTT. The full variable domain, in which reference TRBV7-3 and TRBJ1-1 provide the parts outside the CDR3, is GAGVSQTPSNKVTEKGKYVELRCDPISGHTALYWYRQSLGQGPEFLIYFQGTGAADDSGLPNDRFFAVRPEGSVSTLKIQRTERGDSAVYLCASSPGGTGLMNTEAFFGQGTRLTVV.

The gene calls are TRBV5-1 and TRBJ2-5; 14 positions agree with TRBD2. The CDR3 has 15 residues. The V gene's germline CDR1 is SGHRS and CDR2 YFSETQ. The trim removed 3 bases at V and 5 bases at J, leaving 3 bases unmatched. CDR3 sequence (DNA): TGCGCCAGCAGCTCAAGACTAGCGGGAGGGGAGACCCAGTACTTC. Translating it yields CASSSRLAGGETQYF.

V is TRBV4-2 and J is TRBJ1-2; D perhaps matches TRBD1 (6 bases). Germline lookup yields CDR1 LGHNA and CDR2 YNFKEQ. This CDR3 region has 16 residues. V lost 0 bases and J lost 0, with 11 bases in between. CDR3 residues: CASSQDGQIPNYGYTF. The DNA of the CDR3 is TGTGCCAGCAGCCAAGACGGACAGATTCCTAACTATGGCTACACCTTC.

This clone was seen a few times. The rearrangement joins TRBV5-1 to TRBJ1-4, with D tentatively TRBD1 (5 bases). With 4 bases removed from V and 8 bases from J, the gap between germline ends came to 12 bases. Germline V gene data show CDR1 as SGHRS and CDR2 as YFSETQ. The CDR3 has 13 residues. The CDR3 spells CASSSGGEEKLFF. As DNA, the CDR3 is TGCGCCAGCAGCAGCGGGGGTGAGGAAAAACTGTTTTTT.

This clone was counted only a few times. The rearrangement uses TRBV7-2 and TRBJ2-5, with a possible D match to TRBD1 (5 bases). Germline V gene lookup returns CDR1 SGHTA and CDR2 FQGNSA. This CDR3 is 15 amino acids long. V lost 3 bases to trimming and J lost 5 bases, with 16 bases between them. CDR3 sequence (DNA): TGTGCCAGCAGCTTTTCGCCCAGGGCTCAGGAGACCCAGTACTTC. Its translation is CASSFSPRAQETQYF. Combining the CDR3 with reference TRBV7-2 and TRBJ2-5 gives the whole variable domain GAGVSQSPSNKVTEKGKDVELRCDPISGHTALYWYRQSLGQGLEFLIYFQGNSAPDKSGLPSDRFSAERTGGSVSTLTIQRTQQEDSAVYLCASSFSPRAQETQYFGPGTRLLVL.

The chain recombines TRBV10-3 with TRBJ2-5; 10 nucleotides align to TRBD2. Gene TRBJ2-7 matches the end of the DNA better, so the J call may be wrong. Germline CDR1 ENHRY, CDR2 SYGVKD. The CDR3 is 14 residues long. The CDR3 loop reads CASGPSGSLNEQYF. In DNA, the CDR3 is TGTGCCTCGGGCCCTAGCGGGAGTCTGAACGAGCAGTACTTC.

The chain recombines TRBV10-3 with TRBJ1-2; TRBD1 is a possible D gene (6 bases). The germline V gene encodes CDR1 ENHRY and CDR2 SYGVKD. This CDR3 contains 15 residues. Trimming cost V 6 bases and J 0 bases, with 14 bases left between them. For the CDR3, the DNA is TGTGCCATCAGCGTTGGACAGCAGCCTAACTATGGCTACACCTTC. As protein: CAISVGQQPNYGYTF.

A few counts support this clone. V is TRBV2 and J is TRBJ1-4; D is unclear. V lost 1 base to trimming and J lost 8 bases, with 5 bases between them. This CDR3 contains 12 residues. Germline assignment: CDR1 SNHLY and CDR2 FYNNEI. The CDR3 spells CASSEGREKLFF. Written as DNA, the CDR3 is TGTGCCAGCAGTGAAGGGAGAGAAAAACTGTTTTTT.